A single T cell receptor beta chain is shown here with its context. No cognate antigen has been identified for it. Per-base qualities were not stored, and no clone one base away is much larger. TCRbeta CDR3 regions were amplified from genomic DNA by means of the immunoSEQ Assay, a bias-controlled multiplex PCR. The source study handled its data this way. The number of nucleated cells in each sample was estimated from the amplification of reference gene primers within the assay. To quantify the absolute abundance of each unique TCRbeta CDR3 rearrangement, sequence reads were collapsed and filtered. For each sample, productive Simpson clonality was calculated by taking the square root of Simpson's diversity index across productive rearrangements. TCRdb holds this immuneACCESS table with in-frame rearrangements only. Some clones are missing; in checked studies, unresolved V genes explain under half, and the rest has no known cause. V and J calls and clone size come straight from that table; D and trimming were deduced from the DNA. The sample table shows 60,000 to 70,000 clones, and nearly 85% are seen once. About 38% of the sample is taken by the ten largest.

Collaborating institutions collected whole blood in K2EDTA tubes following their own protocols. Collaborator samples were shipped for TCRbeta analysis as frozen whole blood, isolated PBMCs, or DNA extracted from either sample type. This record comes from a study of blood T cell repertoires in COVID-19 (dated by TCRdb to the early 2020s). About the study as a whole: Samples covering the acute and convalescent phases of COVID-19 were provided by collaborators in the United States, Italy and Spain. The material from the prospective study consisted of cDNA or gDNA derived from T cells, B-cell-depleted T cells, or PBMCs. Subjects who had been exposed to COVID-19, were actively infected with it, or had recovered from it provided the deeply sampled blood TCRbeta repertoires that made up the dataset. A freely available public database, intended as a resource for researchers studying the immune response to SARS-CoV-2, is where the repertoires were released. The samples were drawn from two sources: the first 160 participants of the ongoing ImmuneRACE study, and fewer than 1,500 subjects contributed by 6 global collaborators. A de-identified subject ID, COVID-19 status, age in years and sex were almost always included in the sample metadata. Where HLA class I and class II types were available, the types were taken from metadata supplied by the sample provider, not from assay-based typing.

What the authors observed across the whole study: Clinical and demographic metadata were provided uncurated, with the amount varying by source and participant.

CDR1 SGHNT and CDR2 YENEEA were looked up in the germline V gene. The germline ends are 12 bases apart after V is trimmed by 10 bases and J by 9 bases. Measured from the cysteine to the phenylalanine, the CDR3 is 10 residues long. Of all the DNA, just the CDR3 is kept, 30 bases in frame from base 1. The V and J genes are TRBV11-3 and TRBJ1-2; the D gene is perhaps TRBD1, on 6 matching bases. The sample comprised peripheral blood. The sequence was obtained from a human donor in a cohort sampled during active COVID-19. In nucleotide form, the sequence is TGTGCCAACGGACAGTTCAGCTACACCTTC. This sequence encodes CANGQFSYTF.